The rows below give T cell receptor beta chains drawn from one sample of a study of T-cell memory formation after mild COVID-19. TCRdb used MiXCR to reprocess the 5' RACE reads, holding one entry per CDR3 protein. The sample holds hundreds of thousands of distinct CDR3 sequences, over 15% seen once. The sequencing input was PBMCs or a T cell subset sorted from them (not recorded which). These receptors all come from an adult woman who had mild COVID-19 (a few samples of this study predate the infection). Cell type and time point are not known. Both conserved end residues are part of each CDR3. The order of the fields is clone size, D gene, J gene, V gene, CDR3 protein, CDR3 DNA. A D gene is named only where the DNA matches it firmly. Some rows mark clone size as missing; the rest say once, few, many or name a class of expanded clone.

few NA TRBJ1-1 TRBV6-2/TRBV6-3 CASSSRGRAYTEAFF TGTGCCAGCAGTTCCCGGGGCAGGGCCTACACTGAAGCTTTCTTT
few NA TRBJ1-5 TRBV7-9 CASSLDGGYSNQPQHF TGTGCCAGCAGTCTCGACGGCGGTTATAGCAATCAGCCCCAGCATTTT
few TRBD2 TRBJ2-1 TRBV5-4 CASSSYGTSGLYNEQFF TGTGCCAGCAGCTCCTACGGGACTAGCGGGCTATACAATGAGCAGTTCTTC
NA NA TRBJ2-7 TRBV6-2/TRBV6-3 CASSYPADEQYF TGTGCCAGCAGTTACCCGGCGGACGAGCAGTACTTC
few TRBD1 TRBJ2-7 TRBV14 CASSQVPTGDEQYF TGTGCCAGCAGCCAAGTACCGACAGGGGACGAGCAGTACTTC
few TRBD1 TRBJ1-4 TRBV7-9 CASSSGTGIAFYEKLFF TGTGCCAGCAGCTCCGGGACAGGGATTGCGTTTTATGAAAAACTGTTTTTT
NA NA TRBJ2-3 TRBV5-1 CASRNPRTDTQYF TGCGCCAGCAGAAATCCCCGCACAGATACGCAGTATTTT
few NA TRBJ2-5 TRBV18 CASSIMQKETQYF TGTGCCAGCTCGATAATGCAAAAAGAGACCCAGTACTTC
few TRBD2 TRBJ2-7 TRBV20-1 CSARRGSLYEQYF TGCAGTGCTAGGCGCGGGAGCCTCTACGAGCAGTACTTC
NA NA TRBJ2-3 TRBV19 CASSIVGPRGTQYF TGTGCCAGTAGTATAGTGGGACCCCGCGGGACGCAGTATTTT
few NA TRBJ2-5 TRBV20-1 CSASRDGEETQYF TGCAGTGCTAGCCGGGACGGTGAAGAGACCCAGTACTTC
few NA TRBJ1-2 TRBV9 CASSSSGAGDGYTF TGTGCCAGCAGCTCGAGCGGCGCGGGGGATGGCTACACCTTC
NA TRBD2 TRBJ2-2 TRBV14 CASSLLAGVYTGELFF TGTGCCAGCAGTCTTCTAGCGGGAGTGTATACCGGGGAGCTGTTTTTT
few TRBD1 TRBJ2-4 TRBV12-3/TRBV12-4 CASTKTGTAKVIQYF TGTGCCAGCACCAAAACCGGGACAGCTAAAGTCATTCAGTACTTC
few NA TRBJ2-5 TRBV19 CASSGPVWGAQETQYF TGTGCCAGTAGCGGGCCGGTCTGGGGGGCCCAAGAGACCCAGTACTTC
NA NA TRBJ1-2 TRBV6-5 CASRSGAQGNYGYTF TGTGCCAGCAGATCAGGGGCACAGGGTAACTATGGCTACACCTTC
few NA TRBJ2-1 TRBV7-2 CASSYRWGDYNEQFF TGTGCCAGCAGCTACCGTTGGGGCGACTACAATGAGCAGTTCTTC
few NA TRBJ1-5 TRBV19 CASNLGYQPQHF TGTGCCTCCAACCTTGGGTATCAGCCCCAGCATTTT
few NA TRBJ2-7 TRBV7-6 CASSLGQRQYF TGTGCCAGCAGCTTAGGACAGCGGCAGTACTTC
few NA TRBJ2-7 TRBV24-1 CATSDLWGTEQYF TGTGCCACCAGTGATTTGTGGGGTACCGAGCAGTACTTC
NA NA TRBJ2-3 TRBV27 CASSWRAASTDTQYF TGTGCCAGCAGCTGGAGAGCGGCTAGCACAGATACGCAGTATTTT
few NA TRBJ2-2 TRBV7-2 CASSLARWAGELFF TGTGCCAGCAGCTTAGCTAGGTGGGCCGGGGAGCTGTTTTTT
NA NA TRBJ2-7 TRBV7-9 CASSEVQGYDPYEQYF TGTGCCAGCAGCGAGGTACAGGGCTACGATCCCTACGAGCAGTACTTC
many TRBD2 TRBJ2-7 TRBV9 CASSVPSGKSSYEQYF TGTGCCAGCAGCGTGCCTAGCGGTAAAAGCTCCTACGAGCAGTACTTC
NA NA TRBJ1-1 TRBV9 CASSVGWGNTEAFF TGTGCCAGCAGCGTAGGTTGGGGAAACACTGAAGCTTTCTTT
NA TRBD2 TRBJ2-3 TRBV4-3 CASSQEGAGRADTQYF TGCGCCAGCAGCCAAGAAGGAGCGGGGAGGGCAGATACGCAGTATTTT
few TRBD2 TRBJ2-1 TRBV7-2 CASSRRTSGGQFF TGTGCCAGCAGCCGGAGGACTAGCGGGGGTCAGTTCTTC
few TRBD1 TRBJ2-7 TRBV5-1 CASSWAGTGLEQYF TGCGCCAGCAGCTGGGCCGGGACAGGGCTCGAGCAGTACTTC
many TRBD1 TRBJ2-2 TRBV5-1 CASSKGADPTGELFF TGCGCCAGCAGCAAGGGGGCGGATCCAACCGGGGAGCTGTTTTTT
NA NA TRBJ1-1 TRBV25-1 CASSKNTEAFF TGTGCCAGCAGTAAGAACACTGAAGCTTTCTTT
NA NA TRBJ1-2 TRBV7-9 CASSFLRDGYTF TGTGCCAGCAGCTTCTTAAGGGATGGCTACACCTTC
NA NA TRBJ2-5 TRBV5-6 CASSLGAFGGQETQYF TGTGCCAGCAGCTTGGGGGCCTTTGGGGGCCAAGAGACCCAGTACTTC
NA NA TRBJ1-5 TRBV7-9 CASSSDPSNQPQHF TGTGCCAGCAGCTCGGACCCGAGCAATCAGCCCCAGCATTTT
few NA TRBJ1-1 TRBV10-3 CAIKSASATEAFF TGTGCCATCAAGAGCGCATCTGCGACTGAAGCTTTCTTT
few NA TRBJ2-5 TRBV29-1 CSVEDLGELETQYF TGCAGCGTTGAAGATCTGGGGGAACTAGAGACCCAGTACTTC
few NA TRBJ2-7 TRBV20-1 CSAATGPSYEQYF TGCAGTGCCGCGACCGGCCCTAGCTACGAGCAGTACTTC
NA TRBD2 TRBJ2-3 TRBV20-1 CSARDPIRLAGGTTDTQYF TGCAGTGCTAGAGATCCGATCAGACTAGCGGGAGGAACCACAGATACGCAGTATTTT
NA NA TRBJ2-6 TRBV2 CASNVRTPSGANVLTF TGTGCCAGCAATGTCAGGACCCCCTCTGGGGCCAACGTCCTGACTTTC
NA NA TRBJ2-7 TRBV12-3/TRBV12-4 CASSEQEGYEQYF TGTGCCAGCAGTGAACAGGAAGGCTACGAGCAGTACTTC
NA NA TRBJ2-6 TRBV7-2 CASSLDTLGSGANVLTF TGTGCCAGCAGCCTTGACACCCTGGGATCTGGGGCCAACGTCCTGACTTTC
NA TRBD2 TRBJ2-1 TRBV7-9 CASIPKAASGVSEQFF TGTGCCAGCATTCCCAAGGCGGCTAGCGGGGTTAGTGAGCAGTTCTTC
NA TRBD2 TRBJ2-1 TRBV7-3 CASSPGLAGGQNEQFF TGTGCCAGCAGCCCGGGACTAGCGGGGGGGCAGAATGAGCAGTTCTTC
NA TRBD1 TRBJ1-1 TRBV5-1 CASSGKTGGPEAFF TGCGCCAGCAGCGGGAAGACAGGGGGCCCTGAAGCTTTCTTT
few NA TRBJ2-3 TRBV7-6 CASRPYQLSTDTQYF TGTGCCAGCAGACCATACCAACTGAGCACAGATACGCAGTATTTT
NA NA TRBJ1-2 TRBV21-1 CASSPLGQGSYGYTF TGTGCCAGCAGCCCCCTCGGACAGGGAAGTTATGGCTACACCTTC
NA NA TRBJ2-2 TRBV15 CATSRMMNSGGGELFF TGTGCCACCAGCAGAATGATGAACAGTGGGGGCGGGGAGCTGTTTTTT
few TRBD2 TRBJ2-2 TRBV11-2 CASSLEGPSGSTGELFF TGTGCCAGCAGCTTAGAAGGGCCTAGCGGGAGTACCGGGGAGCTGTTTTTT
NA NA TRBJ1-1 TRBV4-1 CASSHPGREAFF TGCGCCAGCAGCCACCCAGGGAGGGAAGCTTTCTTT
few NA TRBJ1-2 TRBV3-1 CASSQGASYYGYTF TGTGCCAGCAGCCAAGGTGCCAGCTACTATGGCTACACCTTC
NA NA TRBJ1-4 TRBV6-6 CASSGRMYEKLFF TGTGCCAGCAGTGGCCGAATGTATGAAAAACTGTTTTTT
NA NA TRBJ1-2 TRBV20-1 CSARAVGAAGYTF TGCAGTGCTAGGGCCGTAGGGGCCGCTGGCTACACCTTC
NA TRBD1 TRBJ2-1 TRBV28 CASRLGQAHNEQFF TGTGCCAGCAGACTTGGACAGGCCCACAATGAGCAGTTCTTC
few NA TRBJ2-7 TRBV29-1 CSVRQSSYEQYF TGCAGCGTACGACAAAGCTCCTACGAGCAGTACTTC
NA TRBD1 TRBJ2-6 TRBV2 CASSGDRVRAGANVLTF TGTGCCAGCAGTGGAGACAGGGTCCGTGCTGGGGCCAACGTCCTGACTTTC